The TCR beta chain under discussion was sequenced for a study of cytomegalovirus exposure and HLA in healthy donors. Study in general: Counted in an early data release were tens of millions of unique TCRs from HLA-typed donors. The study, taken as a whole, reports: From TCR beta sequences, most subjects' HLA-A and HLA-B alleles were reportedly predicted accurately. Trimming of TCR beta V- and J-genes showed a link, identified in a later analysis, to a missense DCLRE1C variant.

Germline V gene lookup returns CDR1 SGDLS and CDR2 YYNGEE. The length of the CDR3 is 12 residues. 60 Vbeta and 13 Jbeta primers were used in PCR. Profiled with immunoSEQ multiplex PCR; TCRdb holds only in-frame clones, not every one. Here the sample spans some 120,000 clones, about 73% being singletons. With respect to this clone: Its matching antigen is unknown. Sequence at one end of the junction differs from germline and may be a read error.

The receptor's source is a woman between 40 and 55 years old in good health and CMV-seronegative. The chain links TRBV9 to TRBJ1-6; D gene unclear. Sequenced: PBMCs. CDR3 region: CASSGYSSPLHF. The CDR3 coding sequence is TGTGCCAGCAGCGGTTATAGTTCACCCCTCCACTTT.